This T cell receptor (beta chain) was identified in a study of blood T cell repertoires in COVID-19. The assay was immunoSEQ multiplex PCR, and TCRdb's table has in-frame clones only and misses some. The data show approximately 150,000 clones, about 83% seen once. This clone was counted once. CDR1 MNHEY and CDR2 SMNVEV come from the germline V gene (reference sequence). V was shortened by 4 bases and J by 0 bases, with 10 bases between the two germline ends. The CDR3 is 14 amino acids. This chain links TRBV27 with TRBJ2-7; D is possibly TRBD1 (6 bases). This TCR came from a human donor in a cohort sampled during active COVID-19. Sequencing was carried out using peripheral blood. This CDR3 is CASSSGQSSYEQYF. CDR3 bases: TGTGCCAGCAGTTCTGGACAGAGCTCCTACGAGCAGTACTTC.